This passage covers 6 T cell receptor beta chains from one sample sequenced in a study of blood T cell repertoires in COVID-19. Libraries were prepared by immunoSEQ multiplex PCR; TCRdb keeps only in-frame clonotypes and omits some of them. The table has a few hundred thousand clones, less than 90% seen once. The material sequenced was PBMCs or T cells enriched from blood (not recorded which). The source is a woman in her 30s who had recovered from COVID-19.

The chain carries TRBV6-5 and TRBJ1-2; perhaps TRBD1 as D (5 bases). The CDR3 is made up of 16 amino acids. Deletions cut 2 bases from V and 1 base from J, with 14 bases between. Germline V gene lookup returns CDR1 MNHEY and CDR2 SVGAGI. The CDR3 nucleotides read TGTGCCAGCAGTTACGGGGCGCTTGAGTTTAACTATGGCTACACCTTC. Its protein product is CASSYGALEFNYGYTF.

V usage is TRBV6-2 or TRBV6-3 and J usage is TRBJ2-1; no clear D. Trimming removed 5 bases from V and 7 bases from J, with 6 bases in between. The germline CDR1 and CDR2 sequences are MNHEY and SVGEGT. This CDR3 is built from 11 residues. The CDR3 loop is CASSHGNEQFF. CDR3 sequence (DNA): TGTGCCAGCAGTCACGGGAATGAGCAGTTCTTC.

This chain connects TRBV30 to TRBJ1-5; D not resolved. Trimming took off 2 bases at V and 9 bases at J, with 11 bases between the two ends. Germline V gene data show CDR1 as GTSNPN and CDR2 as SVGIG (reference sequence). This CDR3 has 12 amino acids. The CDR3 sequence: CAWSLASLPQHF. The CDR3 DNA sequence: TGTGCCTGGAGTCTGGCTAGCCTGCCCCAGCATTTT. The variable domain in full, completed from reference TRBV30 and TRBJ1-5, reads SQTIHQWPATLVQPVGSPLSLECTVEGTSNPNLYWYRQAAGRGLQLLFYSVGIGQISSEVPQNLSASRPQDRQFILSSKKLLLSDSGFYLCAWSLASLPQHFGDGTRLSIL.

This clone was counted between two and nine times. The genes are TRBV2 and TRBJ2-2, with a possible D match to TRBD1 (7 bases). The V end was cut by 4 bases, the J end by 4 bases, with 13 bases between. This CDR3 spans 15 amino acids. Germline loops: CDR1 SNHLY, CDR2 FYNNEI. The CDR3 DNA is TGTGCCAGCAGTGCGGGTCAGGGGGGCACCGGGGAGCTGTTTTTT. This sequence encodes CASSAGQGGTGELFF.

CDR3 loop: CAWAFGQNTEAFF. The CDR3 DNA follows: TGTGCCTGGGCCTTTGGACAGAACACTGAAGCTTTCTTT. The rearrangement uses TRBV30 and TRBJ1-1, with D possibly matching TRBD1 (5 bases). V gave up 5 bases and J gave up 1 base, with 11 bases separating them. Germline-derived CDR1 and CDR2 are GTSNPN and SVGIG (reference sequence). This CDR3 has 13 residues.

This chain links TRBV19 with TRBJ1-2; weak D call: TRBD1 (5 bases). The CDR3 consists of 14 residues. Trimming left V 0 bases short and J 4 bases short, with 9 bases between. The germline V gene encodes CDR1 LNHDA and CDR2 SQIVND (reference sequence). CDR3 sequence reads: CASSIDLDSYGYTF. The DNA for the CDR3 is TGTGCCAGTAGTATAGACCTTGACAGCTATGGCTACACCTTC.